A single sample is the source of the 32 T cell receptor beta chains below, sequenced in a study of T cell responses to AZD1222 COVID-19 vaccine. TCRdb's table, derived via immunoSEQ multiplex PCR, lists solely in-frame clones and lacks some. The sample lists over 100,000 clones, just under 95% occurring once. The material sequenced was peripheral blood, taken on day 0 of AZD1222 vaccination. The receptors originated from an adult in good health.

J is TRBJ2-5 and V is TRBV5-1; 9 bases match TRBD2. The CDR3 loop spans 17 amino acids. The germline V gene has CDR1 SGHRS and CDR2 YFSETQ. J gave up 5 bases and V 4 bases, and 15 bases lay outside the gene matches. CDR3: CASSPGRGGRAEETQYF. The CDR3 region has the DNA TGCGCCAGCAGCCCGGGTAGGGGCGGGAGGGCCGAGGAGACCCAGTACTTC.

V and J are TRBV28 and TRBJ2-3; no clear D. Germline CDR1 reads MDHEN; CDR2 reads SYDVKM. CDR3 size: 13 residues. The V and J ends lost 2 bases and 11 bases respectively, with 14 bases between them. This CDR3 reads CASSLSPKRGQYF. The CDR3 nucleotides read TGTGCCAGCAGTTTAAGTCCAAAACGAGGGCAGTATTTT.

The chain carries TRBV25-1 and TRBJ2-2; D perhaps matches TRBD2 (5 bases). The ends were cut back, 2 bases at V and 4 bases at J, with 14 bases in the middle. Germline-derived CDR1 and CDR2 are MGHDK and SYGVNS. The CDR3 length is 16 residues. CDR3 protein: CASSESRGRVTGELFF. CDR3 coding DNA: TGTGCCAGCAGTGAAAGTCGGGGTCGGGTCACCGGGGAGCTGTTTTTT. The variable domain in full, with the rest retrieved from reference TRBV25-1 and TRBJ2-2, is EADIYQTPRYLVIGTGKKITLECSQTMGHDKMYWYQQDPGMELHLIHYSYGVNSTEKGDLSSESTVSRIRTEHFPLTLESARPSHTSQYLCASSESRGRVTGELFFGEGSRLTVL.

The CDR3 sequence: CASSMSRQETQYF. The CDR3 region has the DNA TGTGCCAGTAGTATGAGCAGGCAAGAGACCCAGTACTTC. V is TRBV19 and J is TRBJ2-5; no definite D call. Per germline, CDR1 LNHDA and CDR2 SQIVND (reference sequence). The CDR3 length is 13 residues. V shed 3 bases and J shed 2 bases, with 7 bases lying between them.

The chain couples TRBV7-9 to TRBJ2-7; D gene unclear. Germline assignment: CDR1 SEHNR and CDR2 FQNEAQ (reference sequence). The CDR3 is made up of 12 amino acids. V lost 5 bases to trimming and J lost 3 bases, with 8 bases between them. DNA of the CDR3: TGTGCCAGCAGCGTTAACAGCTACGAGCAGTACTTC. Translated, it gives CASSVNSYEQYF.

The V gene is TRBV27, the J gene TRBJ1-5, with no clear D. The CDR3 consists of 15 residues. The germline gives CDR1 MNHEY, CDR2 SMNVEV (reference sequence). Deletions cut 5 bases from V and 5 bases from J, with 16 bases between. The CDR3 DNA follows: TGTGCCAGCAGTCCCTTCTGGACTGCTGATCAGCCCCAGCATTTT. As protein: CASSPFWTADQPQHF.

This chain joins TRBV29-1 and TRBJ1-1; 8 positions agree with TRBD1. Trimming cost V 0 bases and J 11 bases; bases outside gene matches: 5. Germline CDR1 is SQVTM and CDR2 is ANQGSEA. The CDR3 sequence is 12 residues long. As DNA, the CDR3 is TGCAGCGTTGAAGAGGTACAGGGGGTTGCTTTCTTT. As protein: CSVEEVQGVAFF. Based on the CDR3 plus reference TRBV29-1 and TRBJ1-1, the full variable domain is SAVISQKPSRDICQRGTSLTIQCQVDSQVTMMFWYRQQPGQSLTLIATANQGSEATYESGFVIDKFPISRPNLTFSTLTVSNMSPEDSSIYLCSVEEVQGVAFFGQGTRLTVV.

V usage is TRBV6-6 and J usage is TRBJ2-1; 11 nucleotides match TRBD2. This CDR3 is 16 amino acids long. Trimming at V came to 5 bases and at J to 5 bases, leaving 8 bases not matched to a gene. CDR1 and CDR2 (germline): MNHNY, SVGAGI (reference sequence). The CDR3 DNA is TGTGCCAGCAGTAACCGACTAGCGGGAAACGACAATGAGCAGTTCTTC. It translates to CASSNRLAGNDNEQFF.

The chain is built from TRBV29-1 and TRBJ2-1; TRBD1 matches at 10 bases. The CDR3 covers 14 residues. Unmatched junction bases numbered 4, after V lost 3 bases and J lost 5 bases. Germline V gene sequence: CDR1 SQVTM, CDR2 ANQGSEA. The CDR3 DNA reads as TGCAGCGTTGACGACAGGGGGCGGAACAATGAGCAGTTCTTC. Amino acid sequence: CSVDDRGRNNEQFF.

V gene TRBV5-6 combines with J gene TRBJ2-2; no clear D. Trimming pared 1 base from V and 7 bases from J, leaving 5 bases between. Germline V CDR1 and CDR2: SGHDT, YYEEEE. The CDR3 has 12 amino acids. As DNA, the CDR3 is TGTGCCAGCAGCTTGTATGACGGGGAGCTGTTTTTT. Its protein product is CASSLYDGELFF.

The V call is TRBV28, the J call TRBJ2-7, with D unclear. Trimming shortened V by 2 bases and J by 4 bases, and 9 bases separated the two germline ends. Germline CDR1 reads MDHEN; CDR2 reads SYDVKM. CDR3 length: 13 residues. The CDR3 loop is CASSLRYGYEQYF. For the CDR3, the DNA is TGTGCCAGCAGTTTAAGATACGGGTACGAGCAGTACTTC.

The chain employs TRBV11-3 and TRBJ2-2, with unresolved D. The V end lost 1 base, the J end lost 2 bases, and 11 bases lay between the germline ends. CDR1 and CDR2 from the germline V gene are SGHNT and YENEEA. The CDR3 spans 16 residues. The CDR3 protein is CASSLGYGPNTGELFF. CDR3 nucleotide sequence: TGTGCCAGCAGCTTAGGATACGGGCCAAACACCGGGGAGCTGTTTTTT. Full variable domain (rest looked up from reference TRBV11-3 and TRBJ2-2): EAGVVQSPRYKIIEKKQPVAFWCNPISGHNTLYWYLQNLGQGPELLIRYENEEAVDDSQLPKDRFSAERLKGVDSTLKIQPAELGDSAVYLCASSLGYGPNTGELFFGEGSRLTVL.

The chain couples TRBV20-1 to TRBJ1-1; no clear D gene. Germline V CDR1 and CDR2: DFQATT, SNEGSKA (reference sequence). This CDR3 has 13 amino acids. Trimming shortened V by 3 bases and J by 0 bases, and 8 bases separated the two germline ends. The CDR3 region has the DNA TGCAGTGCTAGTCCCCTTATGAACACTGAAGCTTTCTTT. Translated: CSASPLMNTEAFF.

The rearrangement uses TRBV4-1 and TRBJ1-1; D is ambiguous. Trimming shortened V by 2 bases and J by 6 bases, and 10 bases separated the two germline ends. This CDR3 contains 13 residues. The germline gives CDR1 MGHRA, CDR2 YSYEKL. The CDR3 protein is CASSQKQWAEAFF. CDR3 DNA sequence: TGCGCCAGCAGCCAAAAACAGTGGGCTGAAGCTTTCTTT.

This rearrangement joins TRBV4-2 to TRBJ1-2; D ambiguous. Between the trimmed V and J ends, which lost 1 base and 8 bases, there was a span of 11 bases. The CDR3 is made up of 13 amino acids. Germline V gene sequence: CDR1 LGHNA, CDR2 YNFKEQ. In DNA, the CDR3 is TGTGCCAGCAGCCAAGGGCCCCCCTGGGGCTACACCTTC. Translating it yields CASSQGPPWGYTF.

The chain uses TRBV28 and TRBJ2-7; 7 bases map to TRBD1. The junction had 4 bases not matched to a gene; V was cut back by 2 bases and J by 3 bases. Germline V lookup: CDR1 MDHEN, CDR2 SYDVKM. This CDR3 region has 14 residues. The CDR3 sequence is CASSLVGGLYEQYF. The CDR3 coding sequence is TGTGCCAGCAGTTTAGTAGGGGGCCTCTACGAGCAGTACTTC.

The V call is TRBV2, the J call TRBJ2-3, with 16 nucleotides matching TRBD2. The CDR3 has 16 amino acids. CDR1 and CDR2 from the germline V gene are SNHLY and FYNNEI. The J segment lost 5 bases and the V segment lost 6 bases, leaving 5 bases of the junction unmatched. The CDR3 spells CASSPGLAGGRDTQYF. CDR3 bases: TGTGCCAGCAGCCCGGGACTAGCGGGAGGGAGAGATACGCAGTATTTT.

The chain is built from TRBV5-8 and TRBJ1-4, with a possible D match to TRBD1 (6 bases). Germline V CDR1 and CDR2: SGHTS, YDEGEE. CDR3 length: 16 amino acids. Trimming took 0 bases from V and 4 from J, leaving 13 bases between them. The DNA for the CDR3 is TGTGCCAGCAGCTTGGAAGGTGACAGGAGTAATGAAAAACTGTTTTTT. It translates to CASSLEGDRSNEKLFF. The variable domain in full, completed from reference TRBV5-8 and TRBJ1-4, reads EAGVTQSPTHLIKTRGQQATLRCSPISGHTSVYWYQQALGLGLQFLLWYDEGEERNRGNFPPRFSGRQFPNYSSELNVNALELEDSALYLCASSLEGDRSNEKLFFGSGTQLSVL.

Details on this clone: Distinct nucleotide sequences in the sample also encode this CDR3. V usage is TRBV2 and J usage is TRBJ1-1; possible D gene TRBD1, 6 bases. Germline CDR1 is SNHLY and CDR2 is FYNNEI. CDR3 length equals 13 residues. V lost 4 bases to trimming and J lost 5 bases, with 11 bases between them. The CDR3 loop reads CASSVEGGTEAFF. DNA for the CDR3: TGTGCCAGCAGTGTCGAGGGGGGAACTGAAGCTTTCTTT.

This chain uses TRBV27 with TRBJ1-3; weak D call: TRBD1 (5 bases). Per germline, CDR1 MNHEY and CDR2 SMNVEV (reference sequence). The CDR3 runs to 15 residues. Trimming stripped 4 bases from V and 0 bases from J, with 10 bases between. The CDR3 DNA reads as TGTGCCAGCAGTTCCGGGGGGAGCTCTGGAAACACCATATATTTT. It specifies CASSSGGSSGNTIYF.

This rearrangement joins TRBV18 to TRBJ1-1; D remains unclear. V was pared by 0 bases and J by 2 bases, with 7 bases between. CDR3 length equals 14 residues. CDR1 and CDR2 from the germline V gene are KGHSH and LQKENI. CDR3 amino acids: CASSPPLGNTEAFF. For the CDR3, the DNA is TGTGCCAGCTCACCACCGTTGGGTAACACTGAAGCTTTCTTT.

The J gene is TRBJ1-1, the V gene TRBV11-2; maybe TRBD1 (6 bases). V was pared by 4 bases and J by 2 bases, with 17 bases between. Looked up from germline, CDR1 is SGHAT and CDR2 is FQNNGV. The CDR3 spans 16 residues. The CDR3 nucleotides are TGTGCCAGCAGCTCCCCCCGGAGGGGGGGAAACACTGAAGCTTTCTTT. Translating gives CASSSPRRGGNTEAFF.

The V gene is TRBV24-1, the J gene TRBJ1-6; TRBD1 might be the D (6 bases). Germline V CDR1 and CDR2: KGHDR, SFDVKD. V was pared by 1 base and J by 1 base, with 7 bases between. This CDR3 is 16 amino acids long. As DNA, the CDR3 is TGTGCCACCAGTGATTTAACAGGGTCCTATAATTCACCCCTCCACTTT. It is translated as CATSDLTGSYNSPLHF.

For this clone: Within the sample, other DNA sequences also encode this same CDR3. The chain recombines TRBV7-2 with TRBJ2-5; D is possibly TRBD1 (5 bases). Trimming pared 5 bases from V and 2 bases from J, leaving 9 bases between. Germline V lookup: CDR1 SGHTA, CDR2 FQGNSA. This CDR3 has 13 residues. The CDR3 bases are TGTGCCAGCAGCCGTGACAGACAAGAGACCCAGTACTTC. This codes for CASSRDRQETQYF.

The chain recombines TRBV29-1 with TRBJ2-1; 8 bases fit TRBD2. Per germline, CDR1 SQVTM and CDR2 ANQGSEA. The CDR3 contains 12 residues. J lost 6 bases, V lost 4 bases, and 2 bases had no gene match. Here the CDR3 DNA reads TGCAGCGTTGGCGGGACTAGCAATGAGCAGTTCTTC. Its protein product is CSVGGTSNEQFF.

The V and J genes are TRBV7-6 and TRBJ1-3, with D possibly matching TRBD1 (5 bases). V lost 1 base, J lost 3 bases, and 13 bases lay in between. Germline loops: CDR1 SGHVS, CDR2 FNYEAQ. This CDR3 has 16 amino acids. The CDR3 reads CASSLVAGPNGNTIYF. Here the CDR3 DNA reads TGTGCCAGCAGCTTAGTGGCAGGGCCTAATGGAAACACCATATATTTT.

The chain has TRBV2 and TRBJ1-1, with D uncertain. Germline CDR1 SNHLY, CDR2 FYNNEI. The CDR3 contains 13 residues. Trimming removed 3 bases at V and 1 base at J, with 6 bases between. CDR3 residues: CASSDQRNTEAFF. The DNA for the CDR3 is TGTGCCAGCAGTGACCAGAGGAACACTGAAGCTTTCTTT.

V usage is TRBV25-1 and J usage is TRBJ2-2; 9 nucleotides match TRBD1. CDR3 length: 18 amino acids. Losses at the gene ends were 1 base for V and 1 base for J; bases not matched to a gene: 7. CDR1 is MGHDK, CDR2 SYGVNS, per germline. The CDR3 DNA sequence: TGTGCCAGCAGTGAATTCGGGACAGGGCAAATGAACACCGGGGAGCTGTTTTTT. Amino acid sequence: CASSEFGTGQMNTGELFF.

The chain employs TRBV29-1 and TRBJ2-1, with 14 bases that match TRBD2. The CDR3 is 15 residues long. Germline trimming cut 1 base from V and 8 bases from J; bases unmatched to any gene: 4. Per the germline V gene, CDR1 is SQVTM and CDR2 is ANQGSEA. Here the CDR3 reads CSVEGTSGRRYEQFF. The CDR3 DNA reads TGCAGCGTTGAAGGGACTAGCGGGAGGAGGTATGAGCAGTTCTTC.

The chain carries TRBV7-9 and TRBJ2-7; no clear D. Germline assignment: CDR1 SEHNR and CDR2 FQNEAQ (reference sequence). The CDR3 sequence is 13 residues long. V lost 3 bases and J lost 4, with 10 bases in between. The CDR3 nucleotides read TGTGCCAGCAGCTTCACGACCGGGTACGAGCAGTACTTC. Translating it yields CASSFTTGYEQYF.

This chain uses TRBV30 with TRBJ2-7; 9 bases line up with TRBD1. V lost 6 bases and J lost 5; bases outside the gene matches: 8. Germline lookup yields CDR1 GTSNPN and CDR2 SVGIG (reference sequence). This CDR3 has 13 residues. The CDR3 DNA is TGTGCCTGTTCACCCGGGACAGGGAACGAGCAGTACTTC. Translated: CACSPGTGNEQYF.

This rearrangement joins TRBV7-9 to TRBJ2-1; no clear D gene. The V gene's germline CDR1 is SEHNR and CDR2 FQNEAQ (reference sequence). The CDR3 length is 16 residues. The V end lost 4 bases, the J end lost 2 bases, and 15 bases lay between the germline ends. The CDR3: CASSSPGAGPYNEQFF. The CDR3 coding sequence is TGTGCCAGCAGCTCCCCCGGCGCCGGCCCCTACAATGAGCAGTTCTTC.